One and the same sample provided the 4 T cell receptor beta chains below, sequenced in a study of control samples from healthy donors and cancer patients. Method: immunoSEQ multiplex PCR; TCRdb's copy keeps in-frame clones and lacks some. The sample lists around 51,000 clones, roughly 80% occurring once. The sequenced material came from blood. The origin of the receptors is a man aged 65 to 85 in good health.

In DNA form, the CDR3 reads TGTGCCAGCAGCTTCCAGGGAGGTAATGAAAAACTGTTTTTT. Encoded protein: CASSFQGGNEKLFF. The rearrangement links TRBV7-2 to TRBJ1-4, with D perhaps TRBD1 (5 bases). The germline V gene has CDR1 SGHTA and CDR2 FQGNSA. The CDR3 covers 14 residues. Trimming took 3 bases from V and 4 from J, leaving 9 bases between them.

This sequence joins TRBV28 and TRBJ2-3; D possibly corresponds to TRBD1 (5 bases). Germline V gives CDR1 MDHEN, CDR2 SYDVKM. V was pared by 6 bases and J by 8 bases, with 12 bases between. The CDR3 has 12 amino acids. In nucleotides, the CDR3 is TGTGCCAGCAGCCAGGGATACGGTACGCAGTATTTT. Protein: CASSQGYGTQYF.

The CDR3 is CASSSGTGTEKLFF. Written as DNA, the CDR3 is TGTGCCAGCAGCTCCGGGACAGGGACTGAAAAACTGTTTTTT. This chain connects TRBV2 to TRBJ1-4, with 9 positions matching TRBD1. The V gene end was trimmed by 6 bases and the J gene end by 7 bases; junction bases not matched to a gene: 6. Germline CDR1 is SNHLY and CDR2 is FYNNEI. This CDR3 has 14 amino acids.

This CDR3 is CASSVVPPPRDREETQYF. The CDR3 DNA sequence: TGTGCCAGCAGCGTAGTTCCCCCCCCGAGGGACAGGGAAGAGACCCAGTACTTC. This chain uses TRBV9 with TRBJ2-5; 9 positions match TRBD1. The V gene end was trimmed by 0 bases and the J gene end by 3 bases; junction bases not matched to a gene: 12. Germline CDR1 reads SGDLS; CDR2 reads YYNGEE. This CDR3 is 18 amino acids long.